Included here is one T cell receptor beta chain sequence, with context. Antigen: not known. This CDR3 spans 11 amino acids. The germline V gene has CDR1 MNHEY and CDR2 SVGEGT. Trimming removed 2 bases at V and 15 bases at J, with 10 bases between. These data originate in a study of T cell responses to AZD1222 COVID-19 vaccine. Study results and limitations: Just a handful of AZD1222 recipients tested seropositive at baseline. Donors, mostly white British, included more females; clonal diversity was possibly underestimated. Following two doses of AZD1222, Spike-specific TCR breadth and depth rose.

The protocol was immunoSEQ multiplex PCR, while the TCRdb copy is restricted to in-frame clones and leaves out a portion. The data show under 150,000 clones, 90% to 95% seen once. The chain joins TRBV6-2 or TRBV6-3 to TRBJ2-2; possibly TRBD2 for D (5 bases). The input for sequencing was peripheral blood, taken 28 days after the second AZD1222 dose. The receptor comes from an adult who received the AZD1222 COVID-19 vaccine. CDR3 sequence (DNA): TGTGCCAGCAGTTACGAGAGGCGGGTGTTTTTT. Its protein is CASSYERRVFF.